This is a list of T cell receptor beta chains from one sample in a study of shared clonotypes between healthy human individuals. This table comes from immunoSEQ multiplex PCR, and its TCRdb copy is limited to in-frame clones, with some not included. The sample holds 2.3 million or so clones, more than 80% seen once. The sequenced sample was naive CD4+ T cells from PBMCs. These receptors all stem from a man between 18 and 35 years old in good health. Some clones in this sample may be carry-over from other donors' samples. Each CDR3 is given without its conserved first and last residue.

13 | TRBV28 | ASSPVASRYRELF
11 | TRBV2 | ASSGDGNQPQH
12 | TRBV28 | ASSPPGVRGRLN
11 | TRBV18 | ASSLWGANEQF
13 | TRBV4-2 | ASSQAAGGLGEQY
14 | TRBV5-1 | ASSLDAGAAYYGYT
13 | TRBV5-1 | ASSHGTALQETQY
11 | TRBV6-5 | ASSSTGRQTQY
13 | TRBV5-4 | ASSFRQRYHYGYT
14 | TRBV4-1 | ASSPLGGTDYEKLF
13 | TRBV5-1 | ASRAKTGGSYEQY
14 | TRBV12-5 | ASGLFRRLNNTEAF
17 | TRBV9 | ASSVEGDLSWRVPSEQF
13 | TRBV6-1 | ASSESYDGSAEAF
11 | TRBV7-3 | ASSSETGYGYT
11 | TRBV6-5 | ASGFSLNTEAF
13 | TRBV13 | ASSSPRQGNTEAF
13 | TRBV5-1 | ASSLLPGSYNEQF
18 | TRBV4-2 | ASSQAPATSGSFNTGELF
14 | TRBV28 | ASSSTSGRNTGELF
12 | TRBV5-1 | ASSHATGSGELF
12 | TRBV7-3 | ASSPNLNTGELF
17 | TRBV27 | ASSPVSFPATSGILEQY
16 | TRBV10-1 | ASSVEVAGGPDSYEQY
13 | TRBV11-3 | ASSSGQGTYNEQF
14 | TRBV5-6 | ASSLRTGRRGQPQH
13 | TRBV7-9 | ASSSGTRNTGELF
12 | TRBV9 | ASSARDSLTEAF
12 | TRBV30 | AWSAAVPGNTIY
13 | TRBV7-3 | ASSLMAGGNNEQF
17 | TRBV11-2 | ASSPLLSPWGSRTDTQY
11 | TRBV5-1 | ASSSHGTDEQY
11 | TRBV7-9 | ASSLGLGNTIY
10 | TRBV11-3 | ASSLGSGELF
14 | TRBV5-1 | ASSLGGQRRNEKLF
13 | TRBV18 | ASSPGTSVTYEQY
15 | TRBV2 | ASSESGTGVGTGELF
12 | TRBV9 | ASSVGQGFEKLF
12 | TRBV28 | ASRQGGYNEKLF
15 | TRBV7-3 | ASSSWTLGGSYNEQF
9 | TRBV29-1 | SWGNFGEQY
11 | TRBV7-3 | ASSLRIRETQY
12 | TRBV5-1 | ASSSGRAEYEQF
12 | TRBV5-1 | ASKLALGRNEQF
13 | TRBV5-1 | ASSPVASGANVLT
10 | TRBV5-1 | ASRSRQETQY
12 | TRBV27 | ASNPRGPNTEAF
12 | TRBV14 | ASSPLNSNYGYT
10 | TRBV7-9 | ASSLTNQPQH
14 | TRBV12-2 | ASRPTGGRGTDTQY
18 | TRBV4-1 | ASSQVLAGLSLPTYNEQF
12 | TRBV4-1 | ASSQDGASGTQY
13 | TRBV19 | ASSTGGAGLAPQF
11 | TRBV4-1 | ASSQTDDSPLH
11 | TRBV6-1 | ASSPTGNQPQH
14 | TRBV5-5 | ASSPHDRGYTGELF
11 | TRBV6-5 | ASSYKGRHGYT
14 | TRBV29-1 | SVVLDPDRPSYGYT
16 | TRBV7-6 | ASSSGLGVLFGANVLT
13 | TRBV9 | ASSVATGDYYGYT